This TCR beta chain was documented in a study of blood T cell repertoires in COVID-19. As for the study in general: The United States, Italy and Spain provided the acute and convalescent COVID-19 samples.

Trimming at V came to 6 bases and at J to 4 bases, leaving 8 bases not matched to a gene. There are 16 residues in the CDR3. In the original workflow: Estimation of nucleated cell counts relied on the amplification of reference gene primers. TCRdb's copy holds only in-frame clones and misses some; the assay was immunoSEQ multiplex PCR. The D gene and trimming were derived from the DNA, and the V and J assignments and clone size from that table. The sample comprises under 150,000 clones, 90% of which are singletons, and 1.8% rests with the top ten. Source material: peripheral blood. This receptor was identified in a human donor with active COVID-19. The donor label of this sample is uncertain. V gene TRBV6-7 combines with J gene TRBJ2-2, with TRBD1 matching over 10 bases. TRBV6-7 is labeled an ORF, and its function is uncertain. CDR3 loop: CASSLRQGAGTGELFF. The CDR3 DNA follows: TGTGCCAGCAGCCTTAGACAGGGGGCAGGCACCGGGGAGCTGTTTTTT.